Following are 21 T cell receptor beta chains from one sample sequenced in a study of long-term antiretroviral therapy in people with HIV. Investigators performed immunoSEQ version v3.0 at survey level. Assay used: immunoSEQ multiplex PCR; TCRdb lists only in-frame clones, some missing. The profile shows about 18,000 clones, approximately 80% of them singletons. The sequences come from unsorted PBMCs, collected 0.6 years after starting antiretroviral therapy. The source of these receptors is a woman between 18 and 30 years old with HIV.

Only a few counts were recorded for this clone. The CDR3: CASSPTGPEAFF. The CDR3 DNA sequence: TGTGCCAGTAGTCCTACAGGGCCTGAAGCTTTCTTT. V gene TRBV19 combines with J gene TRBJ1-1; perhaps TRBD1 as D (6 bases). Trimming shortened V by 5 bases and J by 6 bases, and 10 bases separated the two germline ends. Germline V gene sequence: CDR1 LNHDA, CDR2 SQIVND (reference sequence). This CDR3 has 12 amino acids.

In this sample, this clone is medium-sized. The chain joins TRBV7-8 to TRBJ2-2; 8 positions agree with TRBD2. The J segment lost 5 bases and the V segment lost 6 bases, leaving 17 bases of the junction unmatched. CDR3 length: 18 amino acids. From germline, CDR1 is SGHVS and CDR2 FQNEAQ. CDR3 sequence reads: CASRPQRGGGRVTGELFF. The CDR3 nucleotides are TGTGCCAGCAGACCACAACGGGGGGGAGGGAGGGTTACCGGGGAGCTGTTTTTT. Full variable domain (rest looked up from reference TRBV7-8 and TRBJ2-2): GAGVSQSPRYKVAKRGQDVALRCDPISGHVSLFWYQQALGQGPEFLTYFQNEAQLDKSGLPSDRFFAERPEGSVSTLKIQRTQQEDSAVYLCASRPQRGGGRVTGELFFGEGSRLTVL.

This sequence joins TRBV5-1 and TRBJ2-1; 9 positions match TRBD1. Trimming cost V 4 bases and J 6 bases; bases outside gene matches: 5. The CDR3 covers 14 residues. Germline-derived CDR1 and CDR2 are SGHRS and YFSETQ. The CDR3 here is CASSRGQGSNEQFF. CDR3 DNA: TGCGCCAGCAGCCGAGGACAGGGGAGCAATGAGCAGTTCTTC. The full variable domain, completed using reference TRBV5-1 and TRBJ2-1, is KAGVTQTPRYLIKTRGQQVTLSCSPISGHRSVSWYQQTPGQGLQFLFEYFSETQRNKGNFPGRFSGRQFSNSRSEMNVSTLELGDSALYLCASSRGQGSNEQFFGPGTRLTVL.

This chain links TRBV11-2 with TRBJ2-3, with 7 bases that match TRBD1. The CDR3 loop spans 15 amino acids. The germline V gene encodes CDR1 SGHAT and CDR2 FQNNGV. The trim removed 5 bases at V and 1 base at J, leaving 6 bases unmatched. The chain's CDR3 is CASSRPGQGTDTQYF. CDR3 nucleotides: TGTGCCAGCAGCCGCCCTGGACAGGGCACAGATACGCAGTATTTT. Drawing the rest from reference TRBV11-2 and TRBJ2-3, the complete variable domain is EAGVAQSPRYKIIEKRQSVAFWCNPISGHATLYWYQQILGQGPKLLIQFQNNGVVDDSQLPKDRFSAERLKGVDSTLKIQPAKLEDSAVYLCASSRPGQGTDTQYFGPGTRLTVL.

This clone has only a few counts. The CDR3 DNA sequence: TGTGCCAGCAGCCATGACAGCTATGGCTACACCTTC. Protein product: CASSHDSYGYTF. The chain has TRBV7-9 and TRBJ1-2, with a weak D call TRBD1 (5 bases). The germline V gene encodes CDR1 SEHNR and CDR2 FQNEAQ (reference sequence). V was shortened by 5 bases and J by 4 bases, with 8 bases between the two germline ends. This CDR3 has 12 amino acids.

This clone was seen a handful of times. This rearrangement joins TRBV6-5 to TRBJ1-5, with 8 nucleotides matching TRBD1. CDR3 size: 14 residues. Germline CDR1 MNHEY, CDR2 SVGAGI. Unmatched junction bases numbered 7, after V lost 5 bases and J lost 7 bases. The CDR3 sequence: CASSHDRGSQPQHF. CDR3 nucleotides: TGTGCCAGCAGTCACGACAGGGGCAGCCAGCCCCAGCATTTT.

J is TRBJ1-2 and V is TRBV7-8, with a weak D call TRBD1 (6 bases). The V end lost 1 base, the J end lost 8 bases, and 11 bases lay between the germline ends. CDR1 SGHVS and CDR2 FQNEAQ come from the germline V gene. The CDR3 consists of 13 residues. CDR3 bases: TGTGCCAGCAGCTTAGTGTACAGGGACGGCTACACCTTC. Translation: CASSLVYRDGYTF. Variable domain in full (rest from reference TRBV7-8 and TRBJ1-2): GAGVSQSPRYKVAKRGQDVALRCDPISGHVSLFWYQQALGQGPEFLTYFQNEAQLDKSGLPSDRFFAERPEGSVSTLKIQRTQQEDSAVYLCASSLVYRDGYTFGSGTRLTVV.

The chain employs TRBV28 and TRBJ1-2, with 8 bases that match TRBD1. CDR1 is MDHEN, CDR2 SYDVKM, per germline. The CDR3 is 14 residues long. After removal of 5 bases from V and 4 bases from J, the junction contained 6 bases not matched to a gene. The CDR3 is CASSTQGARYGYTF. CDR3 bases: TGTGCCAGCAGTACCCAGGGGGCCCGCTATGGCTACACCTTC.

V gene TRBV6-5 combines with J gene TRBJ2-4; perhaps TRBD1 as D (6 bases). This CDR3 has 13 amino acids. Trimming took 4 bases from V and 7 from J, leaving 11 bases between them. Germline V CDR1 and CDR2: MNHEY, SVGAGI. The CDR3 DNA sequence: TGTGCCAGCAGTTTGGTGGGGGCGAACATTCAGTACTTC. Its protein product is CASSLVGANIQYF.

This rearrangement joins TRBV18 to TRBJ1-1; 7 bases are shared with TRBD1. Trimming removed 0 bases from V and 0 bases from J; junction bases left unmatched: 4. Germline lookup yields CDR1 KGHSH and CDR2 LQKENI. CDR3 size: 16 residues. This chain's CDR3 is CASSPPTGAMNTEAFF. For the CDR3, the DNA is TGTGCCAGCTCACCACCCACAGGGGCCATGAACACTGAAGCTTTCTTT.

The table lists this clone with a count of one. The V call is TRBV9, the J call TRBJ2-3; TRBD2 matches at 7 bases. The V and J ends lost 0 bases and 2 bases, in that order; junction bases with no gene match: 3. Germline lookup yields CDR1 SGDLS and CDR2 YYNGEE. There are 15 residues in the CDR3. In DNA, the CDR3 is TGTGCCAGCAGCGTAGCTAGCGGTGACACAGATACGCAGTATTTT. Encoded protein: CASSVASGDTDTQYF.

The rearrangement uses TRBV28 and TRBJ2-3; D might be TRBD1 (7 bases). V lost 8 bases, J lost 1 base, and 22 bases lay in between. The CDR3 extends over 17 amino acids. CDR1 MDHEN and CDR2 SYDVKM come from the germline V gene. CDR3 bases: TGTGCCAGCGAGACCCCCCGGAGGGGGCGCGGCACAGATACGCAGTATTTT. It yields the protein CASETPRRGRGTDTQYF.

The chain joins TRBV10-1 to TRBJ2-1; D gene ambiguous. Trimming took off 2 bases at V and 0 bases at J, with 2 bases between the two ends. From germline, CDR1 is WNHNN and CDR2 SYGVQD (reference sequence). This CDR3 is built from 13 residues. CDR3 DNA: TGCGCCAGCAGTGAGACCTCCTACAATGAGCAGTTCTTC. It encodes CASSETSYNEQFF.

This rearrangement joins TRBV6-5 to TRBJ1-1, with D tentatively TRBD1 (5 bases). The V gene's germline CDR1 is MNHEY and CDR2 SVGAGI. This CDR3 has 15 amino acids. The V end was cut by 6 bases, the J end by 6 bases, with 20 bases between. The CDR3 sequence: CASSSGTGGIPEAFF. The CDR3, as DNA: TGTGCCAGCAGCTCCGGGACTGGGGGGATACCTGAAGCTTTCTTT.

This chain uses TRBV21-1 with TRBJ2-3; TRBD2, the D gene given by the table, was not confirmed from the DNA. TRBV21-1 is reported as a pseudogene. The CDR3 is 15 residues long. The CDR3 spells CASSKARRGGDTQYF. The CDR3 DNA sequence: TGTGCCAGCAGCAAAGCTAGGAGGGGAGGTGATACGCAGTATTTT.

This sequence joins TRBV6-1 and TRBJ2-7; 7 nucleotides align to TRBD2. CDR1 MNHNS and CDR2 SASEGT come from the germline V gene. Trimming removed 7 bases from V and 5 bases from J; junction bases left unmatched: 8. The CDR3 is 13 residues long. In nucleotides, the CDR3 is TGTGCCAGCACTGTCGCGGGGGAGCACGAGCAGTACTTC. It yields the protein CASTVAGEHEQYF.

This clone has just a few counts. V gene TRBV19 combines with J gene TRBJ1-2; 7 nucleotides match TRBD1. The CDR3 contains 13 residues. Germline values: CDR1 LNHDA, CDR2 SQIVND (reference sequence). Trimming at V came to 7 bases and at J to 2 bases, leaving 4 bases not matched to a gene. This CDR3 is CASTPQGNYGYTF. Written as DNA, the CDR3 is TGTGCCAGTACCCCACAGGGGAACTATGGCTACACCTTC.

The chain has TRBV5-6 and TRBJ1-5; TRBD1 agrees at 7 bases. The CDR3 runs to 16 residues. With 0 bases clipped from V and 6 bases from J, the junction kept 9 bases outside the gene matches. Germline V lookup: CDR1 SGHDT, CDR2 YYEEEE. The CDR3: CASSLGRGVKTQPQHF. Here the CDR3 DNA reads TGTGCCAGCAGCTTGGGCAGGGGGGTTAAGACTCAGCCCCAGCATTTT.

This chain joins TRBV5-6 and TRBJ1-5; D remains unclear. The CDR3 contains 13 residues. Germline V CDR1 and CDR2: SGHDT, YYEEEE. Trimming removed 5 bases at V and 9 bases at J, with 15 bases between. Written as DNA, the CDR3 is TGTGCCAGCAGTGAGGGAGAGGATCGGCCCCAGCATTTT. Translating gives CASSEGEDRPQHF.

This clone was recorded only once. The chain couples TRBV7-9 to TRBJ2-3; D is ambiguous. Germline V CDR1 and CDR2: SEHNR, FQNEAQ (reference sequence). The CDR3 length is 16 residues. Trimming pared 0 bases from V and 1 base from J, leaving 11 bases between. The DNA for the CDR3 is TGTGCCAGCAGCTTAGCGCGGTCTTGGGGCACAGATACGCAGTATTTT. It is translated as CASSLARSWGTDTQYF.

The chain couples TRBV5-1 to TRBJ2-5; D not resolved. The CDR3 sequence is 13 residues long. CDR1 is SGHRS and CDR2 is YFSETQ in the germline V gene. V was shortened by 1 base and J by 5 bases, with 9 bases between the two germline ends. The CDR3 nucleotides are TGCGCCAGCAGCTTGACGCTGGGGGAGACCCAGTACTTC. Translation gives CASSLTLGETQYF.